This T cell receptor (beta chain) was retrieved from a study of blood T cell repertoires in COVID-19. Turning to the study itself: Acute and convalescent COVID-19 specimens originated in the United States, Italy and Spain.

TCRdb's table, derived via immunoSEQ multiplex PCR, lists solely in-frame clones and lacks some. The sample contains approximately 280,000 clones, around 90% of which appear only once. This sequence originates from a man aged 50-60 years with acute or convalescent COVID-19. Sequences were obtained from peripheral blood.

CDR3 in amino acids: CSVGGAGGFSYEQYF. Written as DNA, the CDR3 is TGCAGCGTTGGAGGGGCAGGGGGATTCTCCTACGAGCAGTACTTC. The rearrangement links TRBV29-1 to TRBJ2-7; 7 bases line up with TRBD1. The germline gives CDR1 SQVTM, CDR2 ANQGSEA. The CDR3 sequence is 15 residues long. Losses at the gene ends were 4 bases for V and 0 bases for J; bases not matched to a gene: 9.